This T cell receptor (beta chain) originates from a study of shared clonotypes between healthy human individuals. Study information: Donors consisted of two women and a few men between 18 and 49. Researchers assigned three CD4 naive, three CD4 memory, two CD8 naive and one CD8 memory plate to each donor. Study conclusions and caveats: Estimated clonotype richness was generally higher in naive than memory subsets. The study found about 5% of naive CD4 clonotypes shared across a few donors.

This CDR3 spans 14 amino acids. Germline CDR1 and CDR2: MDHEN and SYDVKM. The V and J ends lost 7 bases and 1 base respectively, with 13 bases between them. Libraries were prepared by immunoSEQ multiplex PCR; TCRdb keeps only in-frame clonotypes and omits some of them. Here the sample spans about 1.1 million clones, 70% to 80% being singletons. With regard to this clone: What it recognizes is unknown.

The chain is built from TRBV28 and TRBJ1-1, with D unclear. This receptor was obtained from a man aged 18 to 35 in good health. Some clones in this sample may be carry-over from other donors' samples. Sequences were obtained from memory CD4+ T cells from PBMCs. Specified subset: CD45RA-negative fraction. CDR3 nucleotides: TGTGCCAGCACCCCTGGCGGTCCGAACACTGAAGCTTTCTTT. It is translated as CASTPGGPNTEAFF.